A selection of T cell receptor beta chains follows, all from one sample in a study of persistence of HIV-infected CD4 T cells. Generated by immunoSEQ multiplex PCR, the TCRdb table keeps only in-frame clones and is missing some. The data show tens of thousands of clones, with roughly 70% seen just once and roughly 1.5% held by the top ten. Their antigens are not known. Source: CD4+ T cells sorted from PBMCs after roughly 18-hour stimulation, taken from a patient who received antiretroviral therapy. The receptors originated from an adult man with HIV who was CMV-seropositive. The CDR3 runs from the conserved cysteine through the conserved F or W. A D gene is named only where the DNA matches it firmly. Clone size, where shown, is once, few, many, or a class for clones that have expanded.

>TRBV3-1/TRBV3-2|TRBJ2-7|-|TRBD2
CASSPRTSGVWEQYF
TGTGCCAGCAGCCCGCGGACTAGCGGGGTGTGGGAGCAGTACTTC
>TRBV6-1|TRBJ1-6|-|-
CASSELGSDSNSPLHF
TGTGCCAGCAGTGAATTGGGGTCAGACTCTAATTCACCCCTCCACTTT
>TRBV2|TRBJ2-6|once|-
CASKGEAGANVLTF
TGTGCCAGCAAAGGAGAAGCTGGGGCCAACGTCCTGACTTTC
>TRBV6-4|TRBJ2-7|-|-
CASSDPPAPGTLSSYEQYF
TGTGCCAGCAGTGACCCTCCTGCGCCCGGGACTTTGAGCTCCTACGAGCAGTACTTC
>TRBV9|TRBJ2-2|few|-
CASSVGELTTGELFF
TGTGCCAGCAGCGTAGGAGAACTGACCACCGGGGAGCTGTTTTTT
>TRBV7-2|TRBJ1-5|few|-
CASSLVWGMGQPQHF
TGTGCCAGCAGCTTAGTATGGGGTATGGGGCAGCCCCAGCATTTT
>TRBV6-5|TRBJ1-6|-|-
CASSYRQGYNSPLHF
TGTGCCAGCAGTTACAGGCAGGGCTATAATTCACCCCTCCACTTT
>TRBV28|TRBJ2-3|few|-
CASSLGLVGTDTQYF
TGTGCCAGCAGTTTGGGGCTAGTCGGCACAGATACGCAGTATTTT
>TRBV12-3/TRBV12-4|TRBJ2-4|-|-
CASSWSENIQYF
TGTGCCAGCAGTTGGAGCGAAAACATTCAGTACTTC
>TRBV2|TRBJ1-2|medium-sized|-
CASSVSQGSNYGYTF
TGTGCCAGCAGTGTTTCCCAGGGGAGTAACTATGGCTACACCTTC
>TRBV4-1|TRBJ1-6|-|-
CASSQGPRGVGSPLHF
TGCGCCAGCAGCCAAGGCCCCCGGGGGGTTGGTTCACCCCTCCACTTT
>TRBV10-3|TRBJ1-1|-|TRBD1
CAIRRTGENTEAFF
TGTGCCATCAGGCGGACAGGGGAGAACACTGAAGCTTTCTTT
>TRBV9|TRBJ1-1|-|TRBD1
CASSVDREGREAFF
TGTGCCAGCAGCGTGGACAGGGAGGGAAGAGAAGCTTTCTTT
>TRBV5-4|TRBJ1-2|-|TRBD1
CASSSDPGTGGILSGYTF
TGTGCCAGCAGCTCCGACCCCGGGACAGGGGGGATCCTTAGCGGCTACACCTTC
>TRBV6-5|TRBJ2-2|-|-
CASSYQRDSPGELFF
TGTGCCAGCAGTTACCAGCGCGACAGCCCCGGGGAGCTGTTTTTT
>TRBV15|TRBJ2-6|-|-
CATSRPPDFSGANVLTF
TGTGCCACCAGCAGACCACCCGACTTCTCTGGGGCCAACGTCCTGACTTTC
>TRBV6-5|TRBJ2-3|-|TRBD1
CASNRQGGTDTQYF
TGTGCCAGCAATAGACAGGGTGGCACAGATACGCAGTATTTT
>TRBV24-1|TRBJ1-1|once|-
CATSDPRVSGAFF
TGTGCCACCAGTGATCCTAGGGTCTCCGGAGCTTTCTTT